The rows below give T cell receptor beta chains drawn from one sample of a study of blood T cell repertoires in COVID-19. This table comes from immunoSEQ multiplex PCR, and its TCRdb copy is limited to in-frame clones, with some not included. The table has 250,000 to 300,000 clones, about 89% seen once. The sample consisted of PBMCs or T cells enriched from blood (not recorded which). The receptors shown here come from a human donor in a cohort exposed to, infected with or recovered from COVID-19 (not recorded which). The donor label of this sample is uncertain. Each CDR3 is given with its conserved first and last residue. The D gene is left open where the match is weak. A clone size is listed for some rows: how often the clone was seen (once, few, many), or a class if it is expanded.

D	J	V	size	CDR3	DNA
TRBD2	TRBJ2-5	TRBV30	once	CAWSVQAGPKETQYF	TGTGCCTGGAGTGTACAAGCGGGGCCTAAAGAGACCCAGTACTTC
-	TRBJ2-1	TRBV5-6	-	CASTPSRGLIGNEQFF	TGTGCCAGCACCCCGTCTAGGGGTTTGATAGGGAATGAGCAGTTCTTC
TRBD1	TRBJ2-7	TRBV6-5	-	CASSYSTGSSSYEQYF	TGTGCCAGCAGTTACTCGACAGGGTCTAGCTCCTACGAGCAGTACTTC
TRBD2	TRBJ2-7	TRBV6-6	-	CASIQTSGPYEQYF	TGTGCCAGCATACAGACTAGCGGACCCTACGAGCAGTACTTC
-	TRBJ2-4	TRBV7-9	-	CASSLGAISRVEENIQYF	TGTGCCAGCAGCTTGGGGGCTATCAGTCGGGTGGAGGAAAACATTCAGTACTTC
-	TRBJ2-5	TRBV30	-	CAWKSDGETQYF	TGTGCCTGGAAAAGTGACGGGGAGACCCAGTACTTC
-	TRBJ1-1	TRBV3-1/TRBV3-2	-	CASSQKVGVEAFF	TGTGCCAGCAGCCAAAAAGTCGGGGTTGAAGCTTTCTTT
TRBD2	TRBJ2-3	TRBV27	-	CASSSRGVAPGLAGPDTQYF	TGTGCCAGCAGTAGCCGGGGTGTTGCCCCGGGACTAGCGGGGCCAGATACGCAGTATTTT
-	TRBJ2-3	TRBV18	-	CASSLGTGADTQYF	TGTGCCAGCTCCCTTGGGACGGGGGCAGATACGCAGTATTTT
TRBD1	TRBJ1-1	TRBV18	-	CASSPLEAGGTEAFF	TGTGCCAGCTCACCATTGGAGGCAGGGGGCACTGAAGCTTTCTTT
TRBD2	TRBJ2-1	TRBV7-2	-	CASTPPAGGHNEQFF	TGTGCCAGCACCCCCCCCGCGGGGGGGCACAATGAGCAGTTCTTC
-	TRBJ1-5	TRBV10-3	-	CAISGGRGNQPQHF	TGTGCCATCAGTGGGGGCAGGGGCAATCAGCCCCAGCATTTT
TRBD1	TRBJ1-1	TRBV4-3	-	CASSLTGGNTEAFF	TGCGCCAGCAGCCTAACAGGGGGGAACACTGAAGCTTTCTTT
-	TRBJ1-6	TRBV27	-	CASCPGPTGLTNSPLHF	TGTGCCAGCTGCCCCGGCCCCACAGGCCTAACCAATTCACCCCTCCACTTT
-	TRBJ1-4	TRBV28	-	CAMRTREEEKLFF	TGTGCCATGCGGACAAGGGAGGAAGAAAAACTGTTTTTT
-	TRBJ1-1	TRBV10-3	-	CAISQTGNTEAFF	TGTGCCATCAGCCAGACAGGGAACACTGAAGCTTTCTTT
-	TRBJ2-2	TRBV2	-	CASSSSNTGELFF	TGTGCCAGCAGTTCCTCGAACACCGGGGAGCTGTTTTTT
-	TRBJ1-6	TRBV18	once	CASSPEVRSSSYNSPLHF	TGTGCCAGCTCACCTGAGGTACGCTCGAGCTCCTATAATTCACCCCTCCACTTT
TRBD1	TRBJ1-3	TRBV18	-	CASSLDRGPGNTIYF	TGTGCCAGCTCACTCGACAGGGGGCCTGGAAACACCATATATTTT
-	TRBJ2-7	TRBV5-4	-	CASSLAHSYEQYF	TGTGCCAGCAGCCTAGCACACTCCTACGAGCAGTACTTC
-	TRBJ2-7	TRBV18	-	CASSPSAGLTYEQYF	TGTGCCAGCTCACCAAGTGCAGGACTCACCTACGAGCAGTACTTC
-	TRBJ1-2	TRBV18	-	CASSPAAVNYGYTF	TGTGCCAGCTCACCGGCCGCCGTTAACTATGGCTACACCTTC
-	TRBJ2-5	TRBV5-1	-	CASSLGGQKETQYF	TGCGCCAGCAGCTTGGGGGGGCAGAAAGAGACCCAGTACTTC
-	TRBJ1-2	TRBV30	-	CAWSVLQNYGYTF	TGTGCCTGGAGTGTACTACAAAACTATGGCTACACCTTC
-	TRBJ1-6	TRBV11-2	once	CASSEGSSYNSPLHF	TGTGCCAGCAGTGAGGGCAGCTCCTATAATTCACCCCTCCACTTT
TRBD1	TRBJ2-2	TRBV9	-	CASSLGQGANTGELFF	TGTGCCAGCAGCCTAGGACAGGGGGCGAACACCGGGGAGCTGTTTTTT
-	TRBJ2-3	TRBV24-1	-	CATSDLGPLSSTDTQYF	TGTGCCACCAGTGATCTAGGCCCCCTCTCGAGCACAGATACGCAGTATTTT
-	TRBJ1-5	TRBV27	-	CASSLSPDSPQHF	TGTGCCAGCAGTTTATCCCCCGACAGTCCCCAGCATTTT
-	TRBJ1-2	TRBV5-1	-	CASSPSVNGGYTF	TGCGCCAGCAGCCCCAGCGTTAATGGCGGCTACACCTTC
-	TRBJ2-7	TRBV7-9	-	CASSSRGLHQYF	TGTGCCAGCAGCTCCCGGGGACTTCACCAGTACTTC
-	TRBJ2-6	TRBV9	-	CASSVEAGDRFSGANVLTF	TGTGCCAGCAGCGTAGAGGCGGGGGACAGGTTTTCTGGGGCCAACGTCCTGACTTTC
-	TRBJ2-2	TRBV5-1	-	CASSLGAAELFF	TGCGCCAGCAGCTTGGGTGCGGCGGAGCTGTTTTTT
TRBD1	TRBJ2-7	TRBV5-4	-	CASRRTGESYEQYF	TGTGCCAGCAGGCGGACAGGGGAGTCGTACGAGCAGTACTTC
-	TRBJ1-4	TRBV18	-	CASSRQGGTNEKLFF	TGTGCCAGCTCTCGTCAAGGAGGAACTAATGAAAAACTGTTTTTT
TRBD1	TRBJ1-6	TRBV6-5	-	CASTDRGVNSPLHF	TGTGCCAGCACAGACAGGGGGGTTAATTCACCCCTCCACTTT
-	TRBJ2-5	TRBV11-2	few	CASSPYMEETQYF	TGTGCCAGCAGCCCTTACATGGAAGAGACCCAGTACTTC
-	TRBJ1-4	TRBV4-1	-	CASSQEWELGKLFF	TGCGCCAGCAGCCAAGAGTGGGAGTTGGGAAAACTGTTTTTT
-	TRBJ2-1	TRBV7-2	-	CASSLGRARGSYNEQFF	TGTGCCAGCAGCTTAGGTCGAGCGCGGGGTTCCTACAATGAGCAGTTCTTC
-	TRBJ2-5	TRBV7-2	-	CASSHGRVRETQYF	TGTGCCAGCAGCCACGGCAGGGTTCGAGAGACCCAGTACTTC
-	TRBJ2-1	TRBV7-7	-	CASSLAYPDNEQFF	TGTGCCAGCAGCTTAGCGTATCCGGACAATGAGCAGTTCTTC
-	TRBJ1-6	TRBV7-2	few	CASSSQGFGSPLHF	TGTGCCAGCAGCTCGCAGGGGTTTGGGTCACCCCTCCACTTT
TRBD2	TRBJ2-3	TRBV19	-	CASSLLAGGLTDTQYF	TGTGCCAGTAGTCTATTAGCGGGGGGGCTCACAGATACGCAGTATTTT
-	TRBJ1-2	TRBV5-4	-	CASSLEVQGSHGYTF	TGTGCCAGCAGCTTGGAGGTCCAGGGCTCACATGGCTACACCTTC
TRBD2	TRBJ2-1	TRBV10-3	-	CAISPGGVNEQFF	TGTGCCATCAGTCCCGGGGGGGTCAATGAGCAGTTCTTC
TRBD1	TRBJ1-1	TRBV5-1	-	CASSGGTGMNTEAFF	TGCGCCAGCAGCGGCGGGACAGGCATGAACACTGAAGCTTTCTTT
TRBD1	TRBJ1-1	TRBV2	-	CASSPPTTGSEAFF	TGTGCCAGCAGTCCCCCTACGACAGGGTCTGAAGCTTTCTTT
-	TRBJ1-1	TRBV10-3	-	CAISEVEGGYTEAFF	TGTGCCATCAGTGAGGTAGAGGGAGGTTACACTGAAGCTTTCTTT
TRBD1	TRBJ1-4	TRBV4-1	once	CASSQDLTGTAFNEKLFF	TGCGCCAGCAGCCAAGACTTGACCGGGACAGCATTTAATGAAAAACTGTTTTTT
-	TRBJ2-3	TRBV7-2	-	CASSLPGTDTQYF	TGTGCCAGCAGCTTACCGGGCACAGATACGCAGTATTTT
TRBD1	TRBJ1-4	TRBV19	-	CASSTRDRGGEKLFF	TGTGCCAGTAGTACACGGGACAGGGGGGGTGAAAAACTGTTTTTT
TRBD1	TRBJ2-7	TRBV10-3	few	CAISDGGQGSYEQYF	TGTGCCATCAGTGACGGGGGACAGGGTTCTTACGAGCAGTACTTC
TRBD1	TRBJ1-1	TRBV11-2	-	CASNPTGDTEAFF	TGTGCCAGCAACCCAACAGGGGACACTGAAGCTTTCTTT